The entry below gives a single TCR beta chain sequence along with its context. Its antigen is unidentified. This specimen comes from a study of neoadjuvant nivolumab and ipilimumab in lung cancer. Across the study: The combination arm added day-1 ipilimumab 1 mg/kg to nivolumab 3 mg/kg on days 1, 15, 29.

The table came from immunoSEQ multiplex PCR; TCRdb's copy has only in-frame clones and leaves some out. The data hold approximately 40,000 clones, with about 88% observed a single time. Germline CDR1 and CDR2: KGHSH and LQKENI. V lost 5 bases and J lost 3, with 10 bases in between. The CDR3 is 13 residues long. Study-level points and caveats: TCR sequencing covered a small number of samples. Resected-tumor TCR richness correlated positively with pretherapy blood richness. Only two of four nivolumab-treated tumors gained richness and clonality by surgery.

The material sequenced was peripheral blood, taken before neoadjuvant nivolumab, alone or with ipilimumab. The clonotype comes from an adult with non-small cell lung cancer. The rearrangement joins TRBV18 to TRBJ1-2, with TRBD1 as a possible D gene (5 bases). The CDR3 loop reads CASSETAYYGYTF. CDR3 nucleotides: TGTGCCAGCTCAGAGACAGCTTACTATGGCTACACCTTC.